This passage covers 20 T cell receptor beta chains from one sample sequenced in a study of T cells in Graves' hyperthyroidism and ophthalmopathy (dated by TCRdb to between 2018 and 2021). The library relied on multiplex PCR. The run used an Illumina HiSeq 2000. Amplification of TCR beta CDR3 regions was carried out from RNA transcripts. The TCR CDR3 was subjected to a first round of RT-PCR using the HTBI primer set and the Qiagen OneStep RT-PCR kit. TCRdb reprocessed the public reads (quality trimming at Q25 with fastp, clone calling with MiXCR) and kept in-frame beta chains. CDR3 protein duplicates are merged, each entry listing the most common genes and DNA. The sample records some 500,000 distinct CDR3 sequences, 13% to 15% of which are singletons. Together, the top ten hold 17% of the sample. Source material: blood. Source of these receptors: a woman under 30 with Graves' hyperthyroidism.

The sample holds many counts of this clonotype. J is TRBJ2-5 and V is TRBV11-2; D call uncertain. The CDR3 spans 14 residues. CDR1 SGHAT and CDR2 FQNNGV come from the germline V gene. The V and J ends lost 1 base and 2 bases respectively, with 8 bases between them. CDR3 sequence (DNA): TGTGCCAGCAGCTTAGTCTGGAATCAAGAGACCCAGTACTTC. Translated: CASSLVWNQETQYF.

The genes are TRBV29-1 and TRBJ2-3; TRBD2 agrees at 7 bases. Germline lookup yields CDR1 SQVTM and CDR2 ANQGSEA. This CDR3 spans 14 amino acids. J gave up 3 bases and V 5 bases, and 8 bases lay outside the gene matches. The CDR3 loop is CSVNEGGLTDTQYF. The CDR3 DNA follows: TGCAGCGTTAATGAGGGAGGGTTAACAGATACGCAGTATTTT.

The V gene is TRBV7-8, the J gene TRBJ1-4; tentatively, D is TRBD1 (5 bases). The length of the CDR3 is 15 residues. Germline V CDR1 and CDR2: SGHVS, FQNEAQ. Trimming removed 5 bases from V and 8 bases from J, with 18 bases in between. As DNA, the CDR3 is TGTGCCAGCAGCCTGGGACGTCCTTGGGGAGAAAAACTGTTTTTT. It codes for CASSLGRPWGEKLFF.

In DNA form, the CDR3 reads TGTGCCAGCAGCCAAAATGAATTCCTCGGCGGGGCTGGTAACTATGGCTACACCTTC. It codes for CASSQNEFLGGAGNYGYTF. The gene calls are TRBV4-2 and TRBJ1-2; possibly TRBD1 for D (5 bases). The CDR3 runs 19 residues. CDR1 and CDR2 (germline): LGHNA, YNFKEQ. V gave up 2 bases and J gave up 1 base, with 23 bases separating them.

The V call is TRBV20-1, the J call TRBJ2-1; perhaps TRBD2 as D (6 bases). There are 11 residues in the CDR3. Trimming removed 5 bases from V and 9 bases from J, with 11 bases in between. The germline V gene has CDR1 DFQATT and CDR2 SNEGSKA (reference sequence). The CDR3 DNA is TGCAGTGCTTCTATGGGGGGTGAGCAGTTCTTC. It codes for CSASMGGEQFF.

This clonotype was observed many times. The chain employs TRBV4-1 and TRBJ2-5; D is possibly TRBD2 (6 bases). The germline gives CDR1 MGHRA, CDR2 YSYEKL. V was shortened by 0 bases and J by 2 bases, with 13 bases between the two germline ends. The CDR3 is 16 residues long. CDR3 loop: CASSQEGGIIQETQYF. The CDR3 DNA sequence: TGCGCCAGCAGCCAAGAAGGCGGGATCATTCAAGAGACCCAGTACTTC.

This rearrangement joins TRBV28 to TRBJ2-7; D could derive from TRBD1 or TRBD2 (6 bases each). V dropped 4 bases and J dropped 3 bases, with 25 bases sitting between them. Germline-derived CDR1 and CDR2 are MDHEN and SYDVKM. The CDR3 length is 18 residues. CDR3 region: CASSSMGGAGTHSYEQYF. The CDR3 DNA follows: TGTGCCAGCAGTTCTATGGGGGGAGCCGGGACACATAGCTACGAGCAGTACTTC.

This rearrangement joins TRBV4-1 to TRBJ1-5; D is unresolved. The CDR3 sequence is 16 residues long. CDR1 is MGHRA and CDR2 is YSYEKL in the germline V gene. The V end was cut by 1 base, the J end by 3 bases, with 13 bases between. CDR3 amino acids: CASSQGAWTDNQPQHF. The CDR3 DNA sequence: TGCGCCAGCAGCCAAGGAGCGTGGACGGACAATCAGCCCCAGCATTTT.

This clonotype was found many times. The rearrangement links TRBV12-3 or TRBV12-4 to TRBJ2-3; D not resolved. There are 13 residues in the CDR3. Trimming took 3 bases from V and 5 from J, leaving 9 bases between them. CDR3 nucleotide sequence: TGTGCCAGCAGTTTCCCCCCGGTAGATACGCAGTATTTT. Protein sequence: CASSFPPVDTQYF.

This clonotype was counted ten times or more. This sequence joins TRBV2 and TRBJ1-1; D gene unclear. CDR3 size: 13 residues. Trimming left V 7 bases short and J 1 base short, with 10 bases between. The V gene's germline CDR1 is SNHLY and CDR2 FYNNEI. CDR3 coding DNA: TGTGCCAGCAAGACCAACCCGAACACTGAAGCTTTCTTT. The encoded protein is CASKTNPNTEAFF. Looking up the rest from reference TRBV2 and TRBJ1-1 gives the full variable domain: EPEVTQTPSHQVTQMGQEVILRCVPISNHLYFYWYRQILGQKVEFLVSFYNNEISEKSEIFDDQFSVERPDGSNFTLKIRSTKLEDSAMYFCASKTNPNTEAFFGQGTRLTVV.

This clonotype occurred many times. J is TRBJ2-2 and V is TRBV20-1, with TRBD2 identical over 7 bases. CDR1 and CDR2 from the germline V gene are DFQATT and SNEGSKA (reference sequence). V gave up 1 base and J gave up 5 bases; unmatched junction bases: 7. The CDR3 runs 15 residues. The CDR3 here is CSARGWASGTGELFF. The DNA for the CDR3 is TGCAGTGCTAGAGGGTGGGCTAGCGGAACCGGGGAGCTGTTTTTT.

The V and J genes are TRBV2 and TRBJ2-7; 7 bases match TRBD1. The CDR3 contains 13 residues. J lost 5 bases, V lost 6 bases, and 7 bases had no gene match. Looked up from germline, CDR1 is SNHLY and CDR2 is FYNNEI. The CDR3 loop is CASRTLGTDEQYF. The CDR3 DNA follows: TGTGCCAGCAGGACTTTAGGGACAGACGAGCAGTACTTC.

The CDR3, as DNA: TGTGCCAGCAGTTACGATGGACTAGCGGGATATAATGAGCAGTTCTTC. Translation: CASSYDGLAGYNEQFF. The chain uses TRBV6-5 and TRBJ2-1; 12 positions agree with TRBD2. The CDR3 spans 16 residues. The ends lost 2 bases at V and 7 bases at J; junction bases unmatched: 6. Looked up from germline, CDR1 is MNHEY and CDR2 is SVGAGI.

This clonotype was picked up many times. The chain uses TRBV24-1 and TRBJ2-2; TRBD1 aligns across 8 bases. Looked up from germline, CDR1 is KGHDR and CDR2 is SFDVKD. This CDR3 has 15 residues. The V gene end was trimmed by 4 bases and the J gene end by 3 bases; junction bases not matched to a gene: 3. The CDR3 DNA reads TGTGCCACCAGTGACATGACAGGGGACACCGGGGAGCTGTTTTTT. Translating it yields CATSDMTGDTGELFF.

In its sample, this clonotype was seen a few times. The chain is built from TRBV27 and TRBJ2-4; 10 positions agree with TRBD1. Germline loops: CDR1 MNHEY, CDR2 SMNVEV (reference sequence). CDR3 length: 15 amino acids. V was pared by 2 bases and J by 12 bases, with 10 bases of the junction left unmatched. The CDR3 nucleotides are TGTGCCAGCAGTTTAGCCGGGACAGGGGAGCGCTATCAGTACTTC. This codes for CASSLAGTGERYQYF.

CDR3 sequence reads: CASNTPNLYNEQFF. The CDR3 nucleotides are TGTGCCAGTAACACTCCTAACCTATACAATGAGCAGTTCTTC. J is TRBJ2-1 and V is TRBV19; D not certain. The CDR3 contains 14 residues. The germline V gene encodes CDR1 LNHDA and CDR2 SQIVND (reference sequence). V lost 7 bases to trimming and J lost 4 bases, with 14 bases between them.

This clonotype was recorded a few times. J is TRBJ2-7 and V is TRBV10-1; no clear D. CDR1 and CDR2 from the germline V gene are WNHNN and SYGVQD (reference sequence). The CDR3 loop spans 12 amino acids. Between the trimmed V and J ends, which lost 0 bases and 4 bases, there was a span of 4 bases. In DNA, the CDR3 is TGCGCCAGCAGTGAGTCGTTGTACGAGCAGTACTTC. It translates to CASSESLYEQYF.

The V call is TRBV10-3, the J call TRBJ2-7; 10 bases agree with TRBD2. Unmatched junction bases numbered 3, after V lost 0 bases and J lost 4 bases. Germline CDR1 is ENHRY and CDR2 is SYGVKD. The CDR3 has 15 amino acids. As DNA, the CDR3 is TGTGCCATCAGTGAGTCTGCACTAGCGGGGTACGAGCAGTACTTC. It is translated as CAISESALAGYEQYF.

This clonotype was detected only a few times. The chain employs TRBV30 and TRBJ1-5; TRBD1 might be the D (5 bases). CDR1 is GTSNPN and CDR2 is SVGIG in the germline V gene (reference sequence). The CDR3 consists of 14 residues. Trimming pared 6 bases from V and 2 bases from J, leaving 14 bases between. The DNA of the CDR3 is TGTGCCTGTACCCAGGGTCGGGGCAATCAGCCCCAGCATTTT. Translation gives CACTQGRGNQPQHF.

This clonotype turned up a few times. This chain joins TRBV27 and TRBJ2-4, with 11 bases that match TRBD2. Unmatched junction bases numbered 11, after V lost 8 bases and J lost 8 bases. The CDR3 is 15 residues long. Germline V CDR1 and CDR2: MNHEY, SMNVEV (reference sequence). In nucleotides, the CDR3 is TGTGCCAGCGCTTCCTCGACTAGCGGGATAGACATTCAGTACTTC. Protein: CASASSTSGIDIQYF.